The T cell receptor beta chain under discussion was sequenced for a study of OX40 agonist ivuxolimab in advanced cancers. About the study: The study enrolled dose-escalation patients with hepatocellular carcinoma, melanoma, renal cell or head and neck cancer. Findings and caveats of the study: Relative to CD4+ cells, CD8+ T cells on average had more expanded clones.

Assay used: immunoSEQ multiplex PCR; TCRdb lists only in-frame clones, some missing. The sample has 60,000 or so clones, around 83% seen once. Remarks on this clone: Its antigen is not known.

The source of this sequence is an adult with an advanced solid tumor such as melanoma, head and neck, liver or kidney cancer. Sequencing used CD4+ or CD8+ T cells sorted from blood, obtained in a trial of the OX40 agonist ivuxolimab.

In DNA, the CDR3 is TGCAGCCTAAGGCGTAGCACAGATACGCAGTATTTT. Translated: CSLRRSTDTQYF. The chain carries TRBV29-1 and TRBJ2-3; D gene ambiguous. The CDR3 spans 12 residues. V gave up 8 bases and J gave up 0 bases, with 9 bases separating them. Per the germline V gene, CDR1 is SQVTM and CDR2 is ANQGSEA.